A single sample is the source of the 13 T cell receptor beta chains below, sequenced in a study of CD8+CD57+ T cells in acquired aplastic anemia. Previously, flow cytometry had revealed CD8+CD57+ cell expansion in the patients chosen for sequencing. TCR beta VDJ combinations and CDR3 sequences were profiled from genomic DNA. TCRdb re-called the reads with MiXCR, one entry per CDR3 protein. This table holds 160,000 or so distinct CDR3 sequences, roughly 43% found once. The sequenced material came from sorted CD4+, CD8+, or CD8+CD57+ T cells (not recorded which) from PBMCs. These receptor sequences come from a human donor with aplastic anemia.

The chain employs TRBV10-3 and TRBJ2-5; 13 bases are a match to TRBD2. With V trimmed by 4 bases and J by 8 bases, 4 bases remained unmatched. CDR3 length: 14 residues. The germline V gene has CDR1 ENHRY and CDR2 SYGVKD. CDR3 DNA: TGTGCCATCAGTGCACTAGCGGGGGGGCGAACCCAGTACTTC. It specifies CAISALAGGRTQYF.

The V gene is TRBV2, the J gene TRBJ1-5; 7 bases fit TRBD1. The CDR3 length is 14 residues. The germline V gene encodes CDR1 SNHLY and CDR2 FYNNEI. J gave up 11 bases and V 6 bases, and 13 bases lay outside the gene matches. Here the CDR3 reads CASRADRYQETQHF. The CDR3 coding sequence is TGTGCCAGCAGGGCGGACAGGTACCAAGAGACCCAGCATTTT.

This clonotype was found a few times. The chain is built from TRBV2 and TRBJ1-5, with 8 bases matching TRBD1. The V segment lost 6 bases and the J segment 1 base; nucleotides outside the gene matches: 5. The CDR3 consists of 15 residues. Germline V lookup: CDR1 SNHLY, CDR2 FYNNEI. The CDR3 sequence is CASRRTGISNQPQHF. The DNA for the CDR3 is TGTGCCAGCAGACGGACAGGGATCAGCAATCAGCCCCAGCATTTT.

This clonotype occurred many times. The chain combines TRBV7-2 with TRBJ2-3, with TRBD2 identical over 11 bases. CDR3 length: 18 residues. CDR1 SGHTA and CDR2 FQGNSA come from the germline V gene. J lost 4 bases, V lost 4 bases, and 13 bases had no gene match. CDR3 loop: CASSYHATSGGPADTQYF. CDR3 bases: TGTGCCAGCAGCTACCATGCAACTAGCGGGGGTCCCGCAGATACGCAGTATTTT.

The V gene is TRBV20-1, the J gene TRBJ2-7; 7 bases are a match to TRBD2. V was pared by 0 bases and J by 3 bases, with 8 bases of the junction left unmatched. Germline lookup yields CDR1 DFQATT and CDR2 SNEGSKA (reference sequence). The CDR3 is 15 amino acids. Here the CDR3 reads CSARDAVGGNYEQYF. CDR3 nucleotides: TGCAGTGCTAGAGATGCGGTGGGGGGGAACTACGAGCAGTACTTC.

Notes on this clonotype: Because it lacks the conserved phenylalanine or tryptophan at the end, this CDR3 is likely a read error. It is unclear where the CDR3 begins or ends on the DNA, so no DNA is shown, and the CDR3 is as TCRdb lists it. The chain joins TRBV7-2 to TRBJ2-6. The V gene's germline CDR1 is SGHTA and CDR2 FQGNSA. The CDR3 is 8 residues long, counting both termini. CDR3 loop: CASSRLNP.

Concerning this clonotype itself: A much larger clone sits a single nucleotide away, making a read error possible. The chain carries TRBV2 and TRBJ2-1, with 11 bases identical to TRBD2. CDR1 SNHLY and CDR2 FYNNEI come from the germline V gene. The CDR3 totals 18 residues. The V gene end was trimmed by 4 bases and the J gene end by 4 bases; junction bases not matched to a gene: 12. In DNA, the CDR3 is TGTGCCAGCAGTGGGTTACTAGCGGGGGCCCTACATTACAATGAGCAGTTCTTC. Translated, it gives CASSGLLAGALHYNEQFF.

In this sample, this clonotype turned up many times. V usage is TRBV6-2 or TRBV6-3 and J usage is TRBJ1-2, with 11 bases that match TRBD1. V lost 9 bases, J lost 2 bases, and 2 bases stayed unmatched. CDR1 and CDR2 (germline): MNHEY, SVGEGT. This CDR3 is 13 amino acids long. The CDR3 DNA is TGTGCCAGTTGGACAGGGGGCAACTATGGCTACACCTTC. Encoded protein: CASWTGGNYGYTF.

This clonotype was seen repeatedly, ten times or more. The gene calls are TRBV19 and TRBJ1-5; D gene uncertain. There are 12 residues in the CDR3. V shed 5 bases and J shed 1 base, with 3 bases lying between them. CDR1 is LNHDA and CDR2 is SQIVND in the germline V gene (reference sequence). CDR3 region: CASSGSNQPQHF. As DNA, the CDR3 is TGTGCCAGTAGTGGAAGCAATCAGCCCCAGCATTTT.

This clonotype has at least ten counts. The chain combines TRBV19 with TRBJ1-5; 7 positions agree with TRBD1. Trimming removed 8 bases from V and 5 bases from J; junction bases left unmatched: 12. The CDR3 contains 15 residues. From germline, CDR1 is LNHDA and CDR2 SQIVND (reference sequence). The CDR3 coding sequence is TGTGCCAGTTGCCCGAGGGACAGCGTGTATCAGCCCCAGCATTTT. This translates into CASCPRDSVYQPQHF.

Of note for this clonotype: A read error may produce the germline difference seen at one junction end. This rearrangement joins TRBV6-1 to TRBJ2-3; TRBD2 agrees at 7 bases. CDR3 length: 14 residues. Germline V gene lookup returns CDR1 MNHNS and CDR2 SASEGT. CDR3 residues: CASSQAGITDTQYF. In DNA, the CDR3 is TGTGCCAGCAGTCAAGCGGGGATAACAGATACGCAGTATTTT.

This clonotype was recorded once. Compared with germline, one end of the junction differs, possibly owing to a read error. The gene calls are TRBV29-1 and TRBJ1-1; D is unresolved. Germline V gene lookup returns CDR1 SQVTM and CDR2 ANQGSEA. There are 16 residues in the CDR3. CDR3 sequence (DNA): TGCAGCGTTGAAGGTGTGCCAGGCTCTTTGATCACTGAAGCTTCCTTT. Translating gives CSVEGVPGSLITEASF.

At least ten counts were recorded for this clonotype. The chain uses TRBV11-2 and TRBJ2-3, with TRBD2 matching over 7 bases. The CDR3 is made up of 16 amino acids. V shed 5 bases, J shed 3 bases, and the junction held 11 bases outside the gene matches. Germline CDR1 reads SGHAT; CDR2 reads FQNNGV. CDR3 sequence: CASSTSARGVTDTQYF. In nucleotides, the CDR3 is TGTGCCAGCAGCACTAGTGCACGGGGGGTGACAGATACGCAGTATTTT.